This T cell receptor (beta chain) was retrieved from a study of T cell responses to AZD1222 COVID-19 vaccine. Findings and caveats of the study: Reportedly, nearly half the spike-specific TCRs target unmutated variant regions. Spike-specific TCR breadth rose after two AZD1222 doses, and depth rose as well. Spike-wide vaccine-associated CD4 TCRs dominated at 160-218 and 743-854.

This clone was found once. The target antigen is unknown. Libraries were prepared by immunoSEQ multiplex PCR; TCRdb keeps only in-frame clonotypes and omits some of them. Here the sample spans around 200,000 clones, approximately 86% being singletons. The CDR3 is 12 amino acids. Germline values: CDR1 MNHEY, CDR2 SVGAGI. V lost 6 bases, J lost 2 bases, and 7 bases lay in between. This sequence originates from an adult in good health. The sample consisted of peripheral blood, taken on day 0 of AZD1222 vaccination. This chain joins TRBV6-5 and TRBJ1-1; D remains ambiguous. The chain's CDR3 is CASSRANTEAFF. Written as DNA, the CDR3 is TGTGCCAGCAGCCGGGCTAACACTGAAGCTTTCTTT.